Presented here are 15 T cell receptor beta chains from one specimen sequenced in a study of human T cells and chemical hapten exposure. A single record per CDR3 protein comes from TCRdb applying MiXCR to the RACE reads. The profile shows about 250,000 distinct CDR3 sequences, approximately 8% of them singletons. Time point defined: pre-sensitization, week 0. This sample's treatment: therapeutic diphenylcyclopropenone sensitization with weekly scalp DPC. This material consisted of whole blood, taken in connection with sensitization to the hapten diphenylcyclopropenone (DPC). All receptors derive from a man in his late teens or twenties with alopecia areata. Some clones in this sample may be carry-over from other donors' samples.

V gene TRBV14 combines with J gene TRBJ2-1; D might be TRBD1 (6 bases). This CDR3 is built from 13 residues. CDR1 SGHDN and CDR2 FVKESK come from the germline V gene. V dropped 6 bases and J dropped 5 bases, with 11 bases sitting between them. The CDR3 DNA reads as TGTGCCAGCAGGCAGGGGCAGCACAATGAGCAGTTCTTC. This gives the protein CASRQGQHNEQFF.

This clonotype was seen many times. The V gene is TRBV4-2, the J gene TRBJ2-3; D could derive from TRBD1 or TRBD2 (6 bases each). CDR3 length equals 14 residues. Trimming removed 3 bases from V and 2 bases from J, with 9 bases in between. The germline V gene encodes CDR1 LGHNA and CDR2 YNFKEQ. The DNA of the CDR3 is TGTGCCAGCAGCCAGGGGGGCACCACAGATACGCAGTATTTT. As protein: CASSQGGTTDTQYF.

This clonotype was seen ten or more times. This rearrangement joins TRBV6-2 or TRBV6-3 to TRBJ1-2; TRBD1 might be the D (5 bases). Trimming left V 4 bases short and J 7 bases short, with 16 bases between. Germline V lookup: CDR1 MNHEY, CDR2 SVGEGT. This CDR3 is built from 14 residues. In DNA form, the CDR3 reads TGTGCCAGCAGTTTCACCGACAGATACCTTGGCTACACCTTC. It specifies CASSFTDRYLGYTF.

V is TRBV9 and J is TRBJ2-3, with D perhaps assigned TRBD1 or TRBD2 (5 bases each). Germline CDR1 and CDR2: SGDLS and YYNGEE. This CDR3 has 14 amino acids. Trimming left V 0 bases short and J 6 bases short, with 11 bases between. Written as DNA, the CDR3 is TGTGCCAGCAGCGTAGGGTTAGAGGGGGATACGCAGTATTTT. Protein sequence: CASSVGLEGDTQYF.

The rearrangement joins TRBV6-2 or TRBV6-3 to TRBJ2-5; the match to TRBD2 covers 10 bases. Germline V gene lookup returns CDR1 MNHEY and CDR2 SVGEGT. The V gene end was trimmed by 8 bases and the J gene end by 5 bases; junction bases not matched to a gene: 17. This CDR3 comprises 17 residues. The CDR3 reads CASANLPRLAGTETQYF. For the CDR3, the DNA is TGTGCCAGCGCGAACCTTCCCCGACTAGCGGGCACTGAGACCCAGTACTTC.

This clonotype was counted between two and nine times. CDR3 DNA sequence: TGTGCCACCAGTGCCCAGAACACCGGGGAGCTGTTTTTT. As protein: CATSAQNTGELFF. This rearrangement joins TRBV24-1 to TRBJ2-2, with unresolved D. Between the trimmed V and J ends, which lost 5 bases and 1 base, there was a span of 4 bases. This CDR3 has 13 amino acids. Germline V gene sequence: CDR1 KGHDR, CDR2 SFDVKD.

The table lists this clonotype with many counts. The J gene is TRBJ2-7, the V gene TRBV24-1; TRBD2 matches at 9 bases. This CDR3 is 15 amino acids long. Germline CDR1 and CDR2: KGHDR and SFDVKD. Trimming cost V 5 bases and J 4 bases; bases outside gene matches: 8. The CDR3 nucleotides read TGTGCCACCAGTGTTACAGCGGGGGGAAAGTACGAGCAGTACTTC. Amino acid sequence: CATSVTAGGKYEQYF.

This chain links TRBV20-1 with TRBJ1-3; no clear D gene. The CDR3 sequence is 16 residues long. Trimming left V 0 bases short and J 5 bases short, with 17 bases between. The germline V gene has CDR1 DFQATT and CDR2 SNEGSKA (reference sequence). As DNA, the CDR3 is TGCAGTGCTAGAGATTCCCTCACTGGTTCTCGAAACACCATATATTTT. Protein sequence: CSARDSLTGSRNTIYF.

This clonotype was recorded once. CDR3 in amino acids: CASSFRPQGVRDYEQYV. For the CDR3, the DNA is TGTGCCAGCAGTTTTCGGCCGCAGGGGGTTAGGGACTACGAGCAGTACGTC. The chain couples TRBV6-2 or TRBV6-3 to TRBJ2-7; the match to TRBD1 covers 7 bases. Germline V CDR1 and CDR2: MNHEY, SVGEGT. The CDR3 covers 17 residues. After removal of 4 bases from V and 3 bases from J, the junction contained 15 bases not matched to a gene.

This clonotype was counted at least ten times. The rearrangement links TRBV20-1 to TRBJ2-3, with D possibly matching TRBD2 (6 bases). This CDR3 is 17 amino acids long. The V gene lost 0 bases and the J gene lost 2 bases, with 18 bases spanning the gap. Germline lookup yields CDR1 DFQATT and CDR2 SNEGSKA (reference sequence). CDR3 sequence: CSARDSVTSSHTDTQYF. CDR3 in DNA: TGCAGTGCTAGAGATTCTGTTACTAGCTCTCACACAGATACGCAGTATTTT.

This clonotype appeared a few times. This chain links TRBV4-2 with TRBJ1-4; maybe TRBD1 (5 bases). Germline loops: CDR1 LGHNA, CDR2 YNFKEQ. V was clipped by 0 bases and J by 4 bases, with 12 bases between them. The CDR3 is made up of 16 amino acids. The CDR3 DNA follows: TGTGCCAGCAGCCAAGATGAGAGAGGGGATAATGAAAAACTGTTTTTT. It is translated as CASSQDERGDNEKLFF.

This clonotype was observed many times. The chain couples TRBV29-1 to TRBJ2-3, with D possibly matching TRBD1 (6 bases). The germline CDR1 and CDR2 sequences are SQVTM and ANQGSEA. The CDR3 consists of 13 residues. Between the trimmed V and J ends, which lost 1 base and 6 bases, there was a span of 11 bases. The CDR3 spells CSVEVWGLDTQYF. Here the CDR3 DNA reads TGCAGCGTTGAAGTGTGGGGGCTCGATACGCAGTATTTT.

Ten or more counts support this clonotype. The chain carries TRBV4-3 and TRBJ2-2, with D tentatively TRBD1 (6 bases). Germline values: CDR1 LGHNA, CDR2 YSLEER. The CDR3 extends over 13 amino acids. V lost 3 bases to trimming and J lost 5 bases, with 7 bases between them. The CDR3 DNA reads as TGCGCCAGCAGCCAGGGGGCGACCGGGGAGCTGTTTTTT. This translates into CASSQGATGELFF.

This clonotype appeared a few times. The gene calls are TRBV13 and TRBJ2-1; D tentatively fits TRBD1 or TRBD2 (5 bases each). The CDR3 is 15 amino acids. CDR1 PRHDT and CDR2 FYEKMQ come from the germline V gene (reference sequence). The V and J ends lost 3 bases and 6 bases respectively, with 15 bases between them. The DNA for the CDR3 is TGTGCCAGCAGCTTCCAACTCAGAGGGGCCAATGAGCAGTTCTTC. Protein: CASSFQLRGANEQFF. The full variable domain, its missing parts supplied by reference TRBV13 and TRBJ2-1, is AAGVIQSPRHLIKEKRETATLKCYPIPRHDTVYWYQQGPGQDPQFLISFYEKMQSDKGSIPDRFSAQQFSDYHSELNMSSLELGDSALYFCASSFQLRGANEQFFGPGTRLTVL.

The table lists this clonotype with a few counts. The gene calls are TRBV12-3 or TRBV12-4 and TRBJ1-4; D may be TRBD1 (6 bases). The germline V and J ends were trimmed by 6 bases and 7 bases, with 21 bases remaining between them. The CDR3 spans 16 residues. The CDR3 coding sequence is TGTGCCAGCAGCCCAGATGCGGGGGCTCAAGTTGAAAAACTGTTTTTT. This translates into CASSPDAGAQVEKLFF.